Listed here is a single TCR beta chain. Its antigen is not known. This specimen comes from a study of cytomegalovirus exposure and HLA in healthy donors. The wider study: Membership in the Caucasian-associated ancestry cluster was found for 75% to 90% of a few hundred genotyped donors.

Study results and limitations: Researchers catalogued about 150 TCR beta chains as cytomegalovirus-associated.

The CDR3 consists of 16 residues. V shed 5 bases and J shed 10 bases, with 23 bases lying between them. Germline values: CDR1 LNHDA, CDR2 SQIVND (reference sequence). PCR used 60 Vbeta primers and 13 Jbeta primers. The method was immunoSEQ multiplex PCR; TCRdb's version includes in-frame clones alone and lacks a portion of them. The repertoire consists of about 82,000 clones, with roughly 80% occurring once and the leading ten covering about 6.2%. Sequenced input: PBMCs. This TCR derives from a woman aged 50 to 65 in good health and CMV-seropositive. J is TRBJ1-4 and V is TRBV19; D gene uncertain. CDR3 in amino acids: CASSLIPSAGGGKLFF. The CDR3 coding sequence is TGTGCCAGTAGTCTTATACCCTCCGCGGGAGGCGGAAAACTGTTTTTT.